This TCR beta chain was captured by sequencing in a study of T cell changes during pregnancy in multiple sclerosis. Germline V gives CDR1 SGHRS, CDR2 YFSETQ. The CDR3 extends over 13 amino acids. Between the trimmed V and J ends, which lost 4 bases and 5 bases, there was a span of 12 bases. Using immunoSEQ multiplex PCR, the repertoire was profiled, and TCRdb retains in-frame clones only, with some absent. The sample includes 40,000 to 60,000 clones, around nine tenths of them seen just once. The receptor's source is a female donor with multiple sclerosis, enrolled in a pregnancy study. The starting material was CD4+ T cells from peripheral blood mononuclear cells, obtained before pregnancy. The V and J genes are TRBV5-1 and TRBJ2-5; maybe TRBD2 (6 bases). DNA of the CDR3: TGCGCCAGCAGCCGGCTGGGAGGTGAGACCCAGTACTTC. Translating gives CASSRLGGETQYF.